This T cell receptor (beta chain) originates from a study of blood T cells in healthy people across ages. Whole-study results and caveats: Long-lived donors carried more naive CD4+ cells and greater diversity than aged donors. TCR beta diversity correlated strongly with naive T cell percentage.

V dropped 7 bases and J dropped 6 bases, with 10 bases sitting between them. Germline V gene lookup returns CDR1 MDHEN and CDR2 SYDVKM. CDR3 length: 12 amino acids. Healthy individuals of Caucasian origin from Russia, aged about 6 to 95, served as donors. This clonotype was counted ten times or more. Antigen: not known. Primed by a sample-barcoded 5' primer and a J-beta primer mix, a second PCR proceeded for roughly 6 to 12 cycles. TCRdb called the 5' RACE reads again in MiXCR, with one record for every CDR3 protein. The profile shows fewer than 1.5 million distinct CDR3 sequences, roughly 40% of them singletons.

Material for sequencing was blood. This clonotype was sampled from a woman aged 18-30 years in good health. The chain combines TRBV28 with TRBJ2-1; D unclear. The CDR3 loop reads CASKVQGNEQFF. For the CDR3, the DNA is TGTGCCAGCAAGGTCCAAGGCAATGAGCAGTTCTTC. Based on the CDR3 plus reference TRBV28 and TRBJ2-1, the full variable domain is DVKVTQSSRYLVKRTGEKVFLECVQDMDHENMFWYRQDPGLGLRLIYFSYDVKMKEKGDIPEGYSVSREKKERFSLILESASTNQTSMYLCASKVQGNEQFFGPGTRLTVL.